The 26 T cell receptor beta chains below come from one sample, sequenced in a study of memory CD4+ T cells and cytomegalovirus serostatus. Single viable CD3+CD4+CD8-CD45RO+ cells were sorted as the memory CD4+ T cells. Assay used: immunoSEQ multiplex PCR; TCRdb lists only in-frame clones, some missing. The data contain 50,000 to 55,000 clones, 75% to 85% of them singletons. The sequenced sample consisted of memory CD4+ T cells from blood. The origin of the receptors is an adult in good health and CMV-seronegative.

This clone was seen only a few times. The chain has TRBV9 and TRBJ1-4; TRBD1 is a possible D gene (5 bases). V dropped 3 bases and J dropped 7 bases, with 10 bases sitting between them. Germline V gene lookup returns CDR1 SGDLS and CDR2 YYNGEE. This CDR3 is built from 13 residues. The CDR3 DNA reads TGTGCCAGCAGCGGGACAAGGGGTGAAAAACTGTTTTTT. It yields the protein CASSGTRGEKLFF.

The CDR3 here is CASSESGRETQYF. The CDR3 region has the DNA TGTGCCAGCAGTGAATCAGGGCGCGAGACCCAGTACTTC. The rearrangement uses TRBV2 and TRBJ2-5, with D perhaps TRBD1 (5 bases). The V and J ends lost 2 bases and 5 bases respectively, with 9 bases between them. Germline V gene lookup returns CDR1 SNHLY and CDR2 FYNNEI. CDR3 length: 13 amino acids. The full variable domain, in which reference TRBV2 and TRBJ2-5 provide the parts outside the CDR3, is EPEVTQTPSHQVTQMGQEVILRCVPISNHLYFYWYRQILGQKVEFLVSFYNNEISEKSEIFDDQFSVERPDGSNFTLKIRSTKLEDSAMYFCASSESGRETQYFGPGTRLLVL.

This clone appeared a few times. The chain recombines TRBV11-3 with TRBJ2-1; D is perhaps TRBD1 (6 bases). This CDR3 contains 16 residues. Germline CDR1 SGHNT, CDR2 YENEEA. Between the trimmed V and J ends, which lost 5 bases and 1 base, there was a span of 15 bases. DNA of the CDR3: TGTGCCAGCAGCCTCAGTAGAGGACAGTCCTACAATGAGCAGTTCTTC. Encoded protein: CASSLSRGQSYNEQFF.

The chain recombines TRBV18 with TRBJ1-6; a weak D match, TRBD1 (5 bases). CDR3 length: 16 residues. Looked up from germline, CDR1 is KGHSH and CDR2 is LQKENI. V gave up 3 bases and J gave up 0 bases, with 9 bases separating them. Here the CDR3 reads CASSPAGSSYNSPLHF. The DNA of the CDR3 is TGTGCCAGCTCACCGGCAGGGAGCTCCTATAATTCACCCCTCCACTTT.

This chain uses TRBV4-1 with TRBJ1-2, with TRBD1 matching over 10 bases. This CDR3 is 14 amino acids long. V trimming: 4 bases; J trimming: 4 bases; junction bases outside the gene matches: 3. Germline CDR1 MGHRA, CDR2 YSYEKL. Here the CDR3 DNA reads TGCGCCAGCAGCCGGGGACAGGGGTCCTATGGCTACACCTTC. Encoded protein: CASSRGQGSYGYTF.

This chain connects TRBV7-2 to TRBJ2-1, with 12 positions matching TRBD2. This CDR3 has 15 residues. CDR1 is SGHTA and CDR2 is FQGNSA in the germline V gene. The V gene end was trimmed by 5 bases and the J gene end by 4 bases; junction bases not matched to a gene: 3. Here the CDR3 reads CASSATSGGYNEQFF. In DNA form, the CDR3 reads TGTGCCAGCAGCGCTACTAGCGGGGGGTACAATGAGCAGTTCTTC.

This clone showed up just once. The genes are TRBV4-3 and TRBJ1-5; D is possibly TRBD1 (5 bases). The germline V gene encodes CDR1 LGHNA and CDR2 YSLEER. Trimming cost V 3 bases and J 4 bases, with 13 bases left between them. The CDR3 sequence is 15 residues long. Written as DNA, the CDR3 is TGCGCCAGCAGCCAGACGCTAGGGGTTAATCAGCCCCAGCATTTT. Protein: CASSQTLGVNQPQHF.

The J gene is TRBJ1-2, the V gene TRBV19; TRBD1 aligns across 11 bases. After removal of 6 bases from V and 7 bases from J, the junction contained 7 bases not matched to a gene. The CDR3 covers 14 residues. CDR1 is LNHDA and CDR2 is SQIVND in the germline V gene (reference sequence). As DNA, the CDR3 is TGTGCCAGTAGCAGGACAGGGGGCCTTAGTGGCTACACCTTC. Translation gives CASSRTGGLSGYTF. The full variable domain, its missing parts supplied by reference TRBV19 and TRBJ1-2, is DGGITQSPKYLFRKEGQNVTLSCEQNLNHDAMYWYRQDPGQGLRLIYYSQIVNDFQKGDIAEGYSVSREKKESFPLTVTSAQKNPTAFYLCASSRTGGLSGYTFGSGTRLTVV.

By frequency in the sample, this clone is medium-sized (0.01 to 0.1%). This chain uses TRBV4-1 with TRBJ1-1; maybe TRBD1 (6 bases). With 0 bases removed from V and 11 bases from J, the gap between germline ends came to 13 bases. The CDR3 length is 13 residues. Germline CDR1 MGHRA, CDR2 YSYEKL. This CDR3 is CASSQEGAGVAFF. CDR3 DNA: TGCGCCAGCAGCCAAGAGGGGGCAGGGGTGGCTTTCTTT.

The chain has TRBV19 and TRBJ1-4, with D possibly matching TRBD1 (5 bases). Trimming left V 4 bases short and J 4 bases short, with 16 bases between. CDR1 and CDR2 from the germline V gene are LNHDA and SQIVND (reference sequence). CDR3 length equals 16 residues. For the CDR3, the DNA is TGTGCCAGTAGTACCGGCGGGGGTAGGGGTAATGAAAAACTGTTTTTT. Amino acid sequence: CASSTGGGRGNEKLFF. The variable domain in full, with the rest retrieved from reference TRBV19 and TRBJ1-4, is DGGITQSPKYLFRKEGQNVTLSCEQNLNHDAMYWYRQDPGQGLRLIYYSQIVNDFQKGDIAEGYSVSREKKESFPLTVTSAQKNPTAFYLCASSTGGGRGNEKLFFGSGTQLSVL.

The V gene is TRBV30, the J gene TRBJ2-5; 8 bases match TRBD2. This CDR3 comprises 15 residues. The germline CDR1 and CDR2 sequences are GTSNPN and SVGIG (reference sequence). The ends lost 1 base at V and 5 bases at J; junction bases unmatched: 9. The CDR3 here is CAWSGHRGGRETQYF. CDR3 nucleotides: TGTGCCTGGAGTGGACACCGCGGGGGGCGGGAGACCCAGTACTTC.

This chain joins TRBV9 and TRBJ2-6; perhaps TRBD1 as D (5 bases). Trimming removed 0 bases from V and 4 bases from J, with 11 bases in between. The CDR3 has 16 residues. Germline CDR1 reads SGDLS; CDR2 reads YYNGEE. CDR3 sequence: CASSVESGLGANVLTF. CDR3 DNA: TGTGCCAGCAGCGTAGAATCAGGGCTCGGGGCCAACGTCCTGACTTTC. The entire variable domain, with the rest obtained from reference TRBV9 and TRBJ2-6, is as follows: DSGVTQTPKHLITATGQRVTLRCSPRSGDLSVYWYQQSLDQGLQFLIQYYNGEERAKGNILERFSAQQFPDLHSELNLSSLELGDSALYFCASSVESGLGANVLTFGAGSRLTVL.

V is TRBV7-2 and J is TRBJ1-1; D unclear. Germline CDR1 and CDR2: SGHTA and FQGNSA. The CDR3 runs to 13 residues. V was shortened by 1 base and J by 1 base, with 4 bases between the two germline ends. The CDR3 region has the DNA TGTGCCAGCAGCTTAGGGGCGAACACTGAAGCTTTCTTT. Residues: CASSLGANTEAFF.

This clone was found once. The chain links TRBV5-1 to TRBJ2-5; maybe TRBD2 (5 bases). The germline V gene encodes CDR1 SGHRS and CDR2 YFSETQ. V was cut by 1 base and J by 3 bases, with 7 bases left in between. The CDR3 runs 13 residues. In nucleotides, the CDR3 is TGCGCCAGCAGCTTGATCGGGAAAGAGACCCAGTACTTC. Protein sequence: CASSLIGKETQYF.

The V call is TRBV11-2, the J call TRBJ1-1, with D possibly TRBD1 on 5 matching bases. The CDR3 is 15 amino acids. Germline V gene lookup returns CDR1 SGHAT and CDR2 FQNNGV. Deletions cut 1 base from V and 8 bases from J, with 17 bases between. Here the CDR3 reads CASSLVVVGPSEAFF. The DNA for the CDR3 is TGTGCCAGCAGCTTAGTAGTAGTGGGACCCTCGGAAGCTTTCTTT.

This chain joins TRBV4-1 and TRBJ2-3, with 7 bases identical to TRBD2. J lost 6 bases, V lost 3 bases, and 9 bases had no gene match. Germline-derived CDR1 and CDR2 are MGHRA and YSYEKL. CDR3 size: 15 residues. As DNA, the CDR3 is TGCGCCAGCAGCCAGGGGAGACTAGCTGTGGATACGCAGTATTTT. Translating it yields CASSQGRLAVDTQYF.

In this sample, this clone turned up a few times. The chain couples TRBV11-2 to TRBJ1-6; possible D gene TRBD1, 5 bases. This CDR3 spans 14 amino acids. Trimming left V 1 base short and J 7 bases short, with 8 bases between. Germline lookup yields CDR1 SGHAT and CDR2 FQNNGV. The CDR3 sequence: CASSLGQQNSPLHF. The CDR3 bases are TGTGCCAGCAGCTTAGGACAGCAAAATTCACCCCTCCACTTT.

Concerning this clone: The junction shows a germline mismatch at one end, possibly a read error. CDR3 bases: TGTGCCAGTAGTCTAGACAGGGCCTCCTACAATGAGCAGTTCTTC. Amino acid sequence: CASSLDRASYNEQFF. The V and J genes are TRBV19 and TRBJ2-1; TRBD1 agrees at 7 bases. CDR3 length: 15 amino acids. Germline V gene data show CDR1 as LNHDA and CDR2 as SQIVND (reference sequence).

The J gene is TRBJ1-2, the V gene TRBV10-3; no firm D call. Germline V lookup: CDR1 ENHRY, CDR2 SYGVKD. The ends were cut back, 4 bases at V and 8 bases at J, with 11 bases in the middle. The CDR3 has 12 residues. CDR3 in DNA: TGTGCCATCAGTGCGGGCCAAGGGGGCTACACCTTC. It codes for CAISAGQGGYTF.

The chain links TRBV9 to TRBJ1-2, with D maybe TRBD1 (5 bases). The CDR3 contains 15 residues. CDR1 is SGDLS, CDR2 YYNGEE, per germline. V lost 3 bases to trimming and J lost 7 bases, with 19 bases between them. This CDR3 is CASSEASGSGAGYTF. CDR3 coding DNA: TGTGCCAGCAGCGAGGCATCAGGGTCGGGTGCTGGCTACACCTTC.

This clone showed up just once. The rearrangement links TRBV5-1 to TRBJ2-3, with TRBD1 identical over 8 bases. The CDR3 is 15 amino acids. J lost 1 base, V lost 2 bases, and 3 bases had no gene match. CDR1 SGHRS and CDR2 YFSETQ come from the germline V gene. The CDR3 spells CASSFEGQGTDTQYF. Written as DNA, the CDR3 is TGCGCCAGCAGCTTTGAGGGACAGGGCACAGATACGCAGTATTTT.

By sample fraction, this clone is medium-sized. The gene calls are TRBV2 and TRBJ1-1; the D is unclear. CDR3 length equals 13 residues. The germline gives CDR1 SNHLY, CDR2 FYNNEI. V lost 6 bases and J lost 0, with 8 bases in between. The CDR3 reads CASRDTVNTEAFF. CDR3 nucleotides: TGTGCCAGCAGAGACACAGTGAACACTGAAGCTTTCTTT. Combining the CDR3 with reference TRBV2 and TRBJ1-1 gives the whole variable domain EPEVTQTPSHQVTQMGQEVILRCVPISNHLYFYWYRQILGQKVEFLVSFYNNEISEKSEIFDDQFSVERPDGSNFTLKIRSTKLEDSAMYFCASRDTVNTEAFFGQGTRLTVV.

The V gene is TRBV5-1, the J gene TRBJ1-6, with a tentative D call TRBD1 (6 bases). Trimming left V 0 bases short and J 7 bases short, with 11 bases between. CDR1 SGHRS and CDR2 YFSETQ come from the germline V gene. This CDR3 region has 15 residues. The CDR3 region is CASSLEQGKNSPLHF. The CDR3 nucleotides read TGCGCCAGCAGCTTGGAGCAGGGGAAAAATTCACCCCTCCACTTT.

V usage is TRBV7-2 and J usage is TRBJ2-1; 14 bases align to TRBD2. This CDR3 contains 17 residues. Losses at the gene ends were 1 base for V and 12 bases for J; bases not matched to a gene: 11. Germline V gives CDR1 SGHTA, CDR2 FQGNSA. The CDR3 here is CASSLGSGLAGGGAQFF. In nucleotides, the CDR3 is TGTGCCAGCAGCTTAGGGTCAGGACTAGCGGGGGGCGGTGCGCAGTTCTTC. The variable domain in full, completed from reference TRBV7-2 and TRBJ2-1, reads GAGVSQSPSNKVTEKGKDVELRCDPISGHTALYWYRQSLGQGLEFLIYFQGNSAPDKSGLPSDRFSAERTGGSVSTLTIQRTQQEDSAVYLCASSLGSGLAGGGAQFFGPGTRLTVL.

The gene calls are TRBV29-1 and TRBJ1-3; 8 nucleotides align to TRBD1. Germline V CDR1 and CDR2: SQVTM, ANQGSEA. The CDR3 length is 14 residues. J lost 4 bases, V lost 6 bases, and 8 bases had no gene match. Written as DNA, the CDR3 is TGCAGCGTCACAGGACAGGGCCTGGGAAACACCATATATTTT. Amino acid sequence: CSVTGQGLGNTIYF.

The chain employs TRBV6-6 and TRBJ2-5; no reliable D call. Matching the DNA end better, TRBJ2-7 makes the J call doubtful. Germline V CDR1 and CDR2: MNHNY, SVGAGI (reference sequence). The CDR3 runs 13 residues. In DNA form, the CDR3 reads TGTGCCAGCAGTTACTCGCTAGACTACGAGCAGTACTTC. This gives the protein CASSYSLDYEQYF.